The entry below describes one T cell receptor beta chain. Original processing methods: The authors estimated nucleated cell counts from reference gene primer amplification. TCRdb's copy holds only in-frame clones and misses some; the assay was immunoSEQ multiplex PCR. The V and J calls and the clone size are those of that table, but D and trimming were determined from the DNA. The sample contains about 160,000 clones, 70% to 85% of which appear only once. This entry is derived from a study of blood T cell repertoires in COVID-19. Whole-study context: Acute and convalescent COVID-19 specimens originated in the United States, Italy and Spain. From T cells, B-cell-depleted T cells, or PBMCs came the material, which was cDNA or gDNA.

The sample taken for sequencing was peripheral blood. The TCR originated in a woman over 75 with acute or convalescent COVID-19.

The chain's CDR3 is CASSSIDRGGLDEQYF. DNA for the CDR3: TGTGCCAGCAGCTCAATCGACAGGGGCGGTCTTGACGAGCAGTACTTC. The gene calls are TRBV11-1 and TRBJ2-7; 8 bases match TRBD1. The CDR3 has 16 amino acids. J was trimmed by 5 bases and V by 4 bases; bases with no gene match: 13. From germline, CDR1 is SGHAT and CDR2 FQDESV (reference sequence). Full variable domain (missing parts from reference TRBV11-1 and TRBJ2-7): EAEVAQSPRYKITEKSQAVAFWCDPISGHATLYWYRQILGQGPELLVQFQDESVVDDSQLPKDRFSAERLKGVDSTLKIQPAELGDSAMYLCASSSIDRGGLDEQYFGPGTRLTVT.